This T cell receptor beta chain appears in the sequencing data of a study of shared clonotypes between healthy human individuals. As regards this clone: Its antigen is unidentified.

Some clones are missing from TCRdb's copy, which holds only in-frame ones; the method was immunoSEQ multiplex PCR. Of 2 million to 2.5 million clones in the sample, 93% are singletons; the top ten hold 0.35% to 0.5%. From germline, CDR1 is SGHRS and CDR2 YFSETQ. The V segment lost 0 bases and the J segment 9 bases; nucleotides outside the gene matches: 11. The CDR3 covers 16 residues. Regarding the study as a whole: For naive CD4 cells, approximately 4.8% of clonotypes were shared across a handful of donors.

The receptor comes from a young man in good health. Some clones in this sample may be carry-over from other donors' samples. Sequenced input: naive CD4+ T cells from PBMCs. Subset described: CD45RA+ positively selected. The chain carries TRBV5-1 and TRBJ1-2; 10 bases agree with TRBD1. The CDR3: CASSLVVGQGGNSYTF. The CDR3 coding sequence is TGCGCCAGCAGCTTGGTCGTTGGACAGGGGGGAAATAGCTACACCTTC.